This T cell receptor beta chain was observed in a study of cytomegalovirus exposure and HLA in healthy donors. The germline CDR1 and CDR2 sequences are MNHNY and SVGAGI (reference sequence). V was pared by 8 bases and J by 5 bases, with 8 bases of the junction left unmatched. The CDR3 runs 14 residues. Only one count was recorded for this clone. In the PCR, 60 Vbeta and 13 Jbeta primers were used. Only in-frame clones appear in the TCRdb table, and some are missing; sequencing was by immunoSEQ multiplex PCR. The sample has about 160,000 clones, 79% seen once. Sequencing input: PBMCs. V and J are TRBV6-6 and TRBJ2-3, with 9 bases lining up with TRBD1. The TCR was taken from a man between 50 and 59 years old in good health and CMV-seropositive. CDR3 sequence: CASRGQGFKDTQYF. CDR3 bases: TGTGCCAGCCGAGGACAGGGGTTTAAAGATACGCAGTATTTT.